One sample yielded the 9 T cell receptor beta chains listed below, sequenced in a study of T cell clones after liver transplantation. The protocol was immunoSEQ multiplex PCR, while the TCRdb copy is restricted to in-frame clones and leaves out a portion. The table records more than 65,000 clones, 80% of them present only once. The sample in question was CD4+ T cells from blood, obtained 12 months after liver transplant. The receptors derive from a human patient who received a liver transplant. The graft donor may account for some of the T cells.

J is TRBJ1-2 and V is TRBV28; D not resolved. V was pared by 6 bases and J by 3 bases, with 14 bases between. The CDR3 has 14 amino acids. Germline CDR1 and CDR2: MDHEN and SYDVKM. The CDR3: CASRLKPMDYGYTF. Here the CDR3 DNA reads TGTGCCAGCAGACTAAAGCCAATGGACTATGGCTACACCTTC.

CDR3 in DNA: TGTGCCATCAGTGAGTCGGGGTACGAGCAGTACTTC. Translating it yields CAISESGYEQYF. The genes are TRBV10-3 and TRBJ2-7; D is uncertain. The V end lost 0 bases, the J end lost 4 bases, and 4 bases lay between the germline ends. Per germline, CDR1 ENHRY and CDR2 SYGVKD. This CDR3 is 12 amino acids long.

The CDR3: CASWEVISRKTYGYTF. CDR3 nucleotide sequence: TGTGCCAGCTGGGAAGTTATCTCGCGAAAGACCTATGGCTACACCTTC. This chain joins TRBV5-5 and TRBJ1-2; D ambiguous. V lost 7 bases to trimming and J lost 4 bases, with 23 bases between them. The CDR3 is 16 amino acids. Germline loops: CDR1 SGHKS, CDR2 YYEKEE (reference sequence).

The chain couples TRBV7-8 to TRBJ2-5, with 8 positions matching TRBD1. CDR3 size: 16 residues. The ends lost 0 bases at V and 6 bases at J; junction bases unmatched: 9. Looked up from germline, CDR1 is SGHVS and CDR2 is FQNEAQ. This chain's CDR3 is CASSLAEAGGAKTQYF. The CDR3 nucleotides are TGTGCCAGCAGCTTAGCGGAGGCAGGGGGCGCGAAGACCCAGTACTTC.

This sequence joins TRBV18 and TRBJ1-2, with TRBD1 identical over 7 bases. V dropped 3 bases and J dropped 4; count of bases not matched to a gene: 11. The CDR3 is made up of 16 amino acids. Germline V gene lookup returns CDR1 KGHSH and CDR2 LQKENI. The CDR3 nucleotides read TGTGCCAGCTCACCCTCTCGCGCAGGGGGAGGCTATGGCTACACCTTC. It codes for CASSPSRAGGGYGYTF.

The rearrangement uses TRBV29-1 and TRBJ2-7; 10 nucleotides match TRBD1. Germline-derived CDR1 and CDR2 are SQVTM and ANQGSEA. The CDR3 loop spans 15 amino acids. V trimming: 4 bases; J trimming: 2 bases; junction bases outside the gene matches: 8. The DNA of the CDR3 is TGCAGCGTTGCCGACCCCGGGACAGGGGCCTACGAGCAGTACTTC. It translates to CSVADPGTGAYEQYF.

The gene calls are TRBV11-2 and TRBJ2-7; D not certain. From germline, CDR1 is SGHAT and CDR2 FQNNGV. Trimming cost V 4 bases and J 8 bases, with 24 bases left between them. CDR3 length: 16 amino acids. The CDR3 region is CASSSESLWSSAKQYF. The CDR3 coding sequence is TGTGCCAGCAGCTCGGAGAGCCTGTGGTCGAGTGCTAAGCAGTACTTC.

This CDR3 is CASSRLDSNQPQHF. CDR3 nucleotides: TGTGCCAGTAGCAGATTAGATAGCAATCAGCCCCAGCATTTT. V and J are TRBV19 and TRBJ1-5; D is uncertain. V was cut by 6 bases and J by 0 bases, with 9 bases left in between. CDR1 and CDR2 from the germline V gene are LNHDA and SQIVND (reference sequence). This CDR3 is 14 amino acids long.

In DNA form, the CDR3 reads TGTGCCAGCAGGGACAGGGGGTCGAACTATGGCTACACCTTC. Amino acid sequence: CASRDRGSNYGYTF. The rearrangement joins TRBV6-1 to TRBJ1-2; 10 positions match TRBD1. The length of the CDR3 is 14 residues. The germline CDR1 and CDR2 sequences are MNHNS and SASEGT. J was trimmed by 2 bases and V by 6 bases; bases with no gene match: 3.